This T cell receptor beta chain was sequenced during a study of beta chain features in type 1 diabetes. Study-level background: The samples had roughly 100,000,000 sorted cells examined in all.

Every isolated RNA sample was fully reverse transcribed, so sequencing captured expressed TCRB transcripts. Only in-frame clones appear in the TCRdb table, and some are missing; sequencing was by immunoSEQ multiplex PCR. The sample consists of 400,000 to 600,000 clones, around 28% of them appearing once. CDR1 LGHNA and CDR2 YNFKEQ come from the germline V gene. The CDR3 runs to 14 residues. V shed 1 base, J shed 9 bases, and the junction held 1 base outside the gene matches. Study-wide points: Across patients, naive, central memory and Treg TCRB repertoires exhibited apparently greater similarity than was observed across healthy donors. In type 1 diabetes patients, VDJ junctions had fewer insertions; deletions at these junctions were more frequent.

As regards this clone: What it binds is unknown.

The chain is built from TRBV4-2 and TRBJ2-1, with 12 bases lining up with TRBD2. The TCR was taken from a young man in good health. Source material: naive CD4+ T cells from blood. The CDR3 spells CASSQGLAGVEQFF. CDR3 sequence (DNA): TGTGCCAGCAGCCAAGGACTAGCGGGGGTTGAGCAGTTCTTC.